The rows below give T cell receptor beta chains drawn from one sample of a study of HIV-infected patients and healthy controls. TCRdb redid the calling of the 5' RACE reads with MiXCR, one entry per CDR3 protein. The sample lists 15,000 to 20,000 distinct CDR3 sequences, roughly 18% occurring once. Material for sequencing was CD8+ T cells from blood. The source of these receptors is a human donor in good health. The CDR3 runs from the conserved cysteine through the conserved F or W. The D gene is left open where the match is weak. Clone size is shown for a subset of rows, as once, few, many or a class of expanded clone.

v_gene: TRBV11-2
d_gene: -
j_gene: TRBJ2-7
abundance: many
CDR3aa: CASSLVVFPYEQYF
CDR3nt: TGTGCCAGCAGCTTAGTAGTTTTTCCCTACGAGCAGTACTTC

v_gene: TRBV23-1
d_gene: -
j_gene: TRBJ1-2
abundance: few
CDR3aa: CASSPLVLHTTHGYTF
CDR3nt: TGCGCCAGCAGTCCCCTTGTTCTCCACACTACCCATGGCTACACCTTC

v_gene: TRBV7-9
d_gene: -
j_gene: TRBJ2-1
abundance: many
CDR3aa: CASSLGGIYNEQFF
CDR3nt: TGTGCCAGCAGCTTAGGCGGGATCTACAATGAGCAGTTCTTC

v_gene: TRBV7-9
d_gene: -
j_gene: TRBJ1-1
abundance: few
CDR3aa: CASSFVGPTEAFF
CDR3nt: TGTGCCAGCAGCTTCGTAGGCCCCACTGAAGCTTTCTTT

v_gene: TRBV6-5
d_gene: TRBD1
j_gene: TRBJ1-2
abundance: -
CDR3aa: CASSYSLKGARGYTF
CDR3nt: TGTGCCAGCAGTTACTCGCTCAAGGGGGCGCGTGGCTACACCTTC

v_gene: TRBV5-4
d_gene: -
j_gene: TRBJ1-1
abundance: few
CDR3aa: CASSLGRTSNTEAFF
CDR3nt: TGTGCCAGCAGCTTGGGGCGGACATCGAACACTGAAGCTTTCTTT

v_gene: TRBV5-6
d_gene: TRBD1
j_gene: TRBJ1-6
abundance: many
CDR3aa: CASSFGTGSSPLHF
CDR3nt: TGTGCCAGCAGCTTTGGGACAGGGTCCTCACCCCTCCACTTT

v_gene: TRBV11-2
d_gene: -
j_gene: TRBJ2-7
abundance: many
CDR3aa: CASSSRDLPTEQYF
CDR3nt: TGTGCCAGCAGCTCTCGGGACTTACCCACCGAGCAGTACTTC

v_gene: TRBV10-2
d_gene: -
j_gene: TRBJ2-1
abundance: -
CDR3aa: CASGGYNEQFF
CDR3nt: TGCGCCAGTGGGGGTTACAATGAGCAGTTCTTC

v_gene: TRBV5-1
d_gene: TRBD1
j_gene: TRBJ2-3
abundance: -
CDR3aa: CASSLARGMITDTQYF
CDR3nt: TGCGCCAGCAGCTTGGCCAGGGGGATGATTACAGATACGCAGTATTTT

v_gene: TRBV10-3
d_gene: -
j_gene: TRBJ2-2
abundance: few
CDR3aa: CAIRTDQIVGELFF
CDR3nt: TGTGCCATCAGGACGGACCAAATCGTAGGGGAGCTGTTTTTT

v_gene: TRBV29-1
d_gene: -
j_gene: TRBJ1-2
abundance: many
CDR3aa: CSVEDRDSYPYGYTF
CDR3nt: TGCAGCGTTGAAGATCGTGACAGTTATCCTTATGGCTACACCTTC

v_gene: TRBV27
d_gene: TRBD1
j_gene: TRBJ2-7
abundance: few
CDR3aa: CASSLSGTGVGEQYF
CDR3nt: TGTGCCAGCAGTTTATCAGGGACAGGGGTTGGCGAGCAGTACTTC

v_gene: TRBV15
d_gene: -
j_gene: TRBJ1-3
abundance: -
CDR3aa: CATSSTRTGNTIYF
CDR3nt: TGTGCCACCAGCTCTACCCGCACTGGAAACACCATATATTTT

v_gene: TRBV20-1
d_gene: TRBD1
j_gene: TRBJ1-1
abundance: many
CDR3aa: CSARQGDTEAFF
CDR3nt: TGCAGTGCTAGACAGGGGGACACTGAAGCTTTCTTT

v_gene: TRBV11-1
d_gene: -
j_gene: TRBJ2-1
abundance: many
CDR3aa: CASSFSHGYDEQFF
CDR3nt: TGTGCCAGCAGCTTCTCGCATGGATACGATGAGCAGTTCTTC

v_gene: TRBV11-2
d_gene: -
j_gene: TRBJ2-2
abundance: few
CDR3aa: CASSQQETGELFF
CDR3nt: TGTGCCAGCAGCCAGCAAGAGACCGGGGAGCTGTTTTTT

v_gene: TRBV29-1
d_gene: -
j_gene: TRBJ1-1
abundance: few
CDR3aa: CSVTRNTEAFF
CDR3nt: TGCAGCGTCACCCGTAACACTGAAGCTTTCTTT

v_gene: TRBV7-9
d_gene: -
j_gene: TRBJ1-2
abundance: few
CDR3aa: CASSSAGVHGYTF
CDR3nt: TGTGCCAGCAGCTCAGCAGGGGTGCATGGCTACACCTTC

v_gene: TRBV7-9
d_gene: -
j_gene: TRBJ1-1
abundance: few
CDR3aa: CASSWEVNTEAFF
CDR3nt: TGTGCCAGCAGCTGGGAAGTGAACACTGAAGCTTTCTTT

v_gene: TRBV5-4
d_gene: TRBD2
j_gene: TRBJ2-5
abundance: few
CDR3aa: CASSDWGEGLEKETQYF
CDR3nt: TGTGCCAGCAGCGATTGGGGGGAGGGCCTCGAGAAAGAGACCCAGTACTTC